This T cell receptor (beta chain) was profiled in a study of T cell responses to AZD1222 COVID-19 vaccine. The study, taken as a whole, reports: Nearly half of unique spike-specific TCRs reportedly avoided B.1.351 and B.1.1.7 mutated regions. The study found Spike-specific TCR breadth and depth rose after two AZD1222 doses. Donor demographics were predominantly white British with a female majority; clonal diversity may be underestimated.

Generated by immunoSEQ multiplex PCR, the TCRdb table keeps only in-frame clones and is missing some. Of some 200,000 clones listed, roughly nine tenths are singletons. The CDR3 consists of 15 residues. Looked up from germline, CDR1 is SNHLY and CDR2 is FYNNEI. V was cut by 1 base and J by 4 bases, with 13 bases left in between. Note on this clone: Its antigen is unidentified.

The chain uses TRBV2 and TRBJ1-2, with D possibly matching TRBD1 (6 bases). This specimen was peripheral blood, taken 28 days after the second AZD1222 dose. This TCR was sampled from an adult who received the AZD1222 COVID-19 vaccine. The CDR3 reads CASSEETGQGYGYTF. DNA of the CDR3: TGTGCCAGCAGTGAAGAGACAGGCCAGGGCTATGGCTACACCTTC.